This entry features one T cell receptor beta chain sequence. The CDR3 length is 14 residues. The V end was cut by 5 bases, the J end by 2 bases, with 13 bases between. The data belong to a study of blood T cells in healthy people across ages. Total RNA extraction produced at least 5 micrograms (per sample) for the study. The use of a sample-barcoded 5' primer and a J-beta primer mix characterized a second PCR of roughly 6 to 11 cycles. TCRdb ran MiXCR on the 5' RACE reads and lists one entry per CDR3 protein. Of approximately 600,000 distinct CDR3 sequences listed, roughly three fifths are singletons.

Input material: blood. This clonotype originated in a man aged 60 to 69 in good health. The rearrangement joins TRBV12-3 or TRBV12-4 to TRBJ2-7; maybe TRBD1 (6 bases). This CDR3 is CASSPRGSTYEQYF. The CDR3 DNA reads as TGTGCCAGCAGTCCTAGGGGGTCCACCTACGAGCAGTACTTC.